The present T cell receptor (beta chain) was sequenced within a study of blood T cell repertoires in COVID-19. Method: immunoSEQ multiplex PCR; TCRdb's copy keeps in-frame clones and lacks some. The sample has roughly 330,000 clones; approximately 90% are singletons. One Seattle source followed patients from active infection through their disease course. The length of the CDR3 is 15 residues. Trimming took off 0 bases at V and 6 bases at J, with 15 bases between the two ends. Germline CDR1 SGHRS, CDR2 YFSETQ. The TCR sequence derives from a man in his thirties or forties with COVID-19, enrolled during active disease. V and J are TRBV5-1 and TRBJ1-2; D ambiguous. The specimen was peripheral blood. The CDR3, as DNA: TGCGCCAGCAGCTTGGCCCCTCAGGTTCGGAATGGCTACACCTTC. It encodes CASSLAPQVRNGYTF.